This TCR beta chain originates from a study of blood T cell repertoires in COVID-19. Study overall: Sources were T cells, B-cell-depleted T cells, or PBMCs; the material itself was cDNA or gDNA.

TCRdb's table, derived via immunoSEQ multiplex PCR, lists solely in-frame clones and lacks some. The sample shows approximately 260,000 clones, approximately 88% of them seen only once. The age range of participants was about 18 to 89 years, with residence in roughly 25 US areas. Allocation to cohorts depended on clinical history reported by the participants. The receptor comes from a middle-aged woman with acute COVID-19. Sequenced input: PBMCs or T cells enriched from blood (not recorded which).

The DNA of the CDR3 is TGCGCCAGCAGCTTGCAGCCAGGGGAAGTCGGCACTGAAGCTTTCTTT. Protein: CASSLQPGEVGTEAFF. The chain joins TRBV5-1 to TRBJ1-1; D possibly corresponds to TRBD1 (6 bases). Germline CDR1 SGHRS, CDR2 YFSETQ. With 1 base removed from V and 4 bases from J, the gap between germline ends came to 17 bases. CDR3 length: 16 amino acids.